The 21 T cell receptor beta chains in this list originate from one sample, sequenced in a study of cytomegalovirus exposure and HLA in healthy donors. The PCR contained 60 Vbeta and 13 Jbeta primers. The method was immunoSEQ multiplex PCR; TCRdb's version includes in-frame clones alone and lacks a portion of them. In the table there are about 200,000 clones, about 79% of which are singletons. Sequencing input: PBMCs. These receptors were taken from a man aged 18 to 35 in good health and CMV-seronegative.

This chain connects TRBV6-1 to TRBJ2-1, with D perhaps matching TRBD1 (6 bases). V was clipped by 2 bases and J by 3 bases, with 14 bases between them. Per germline, CDR1 MNHNS and CDR2 SASEGT. The CDR3 covers 16 residues. The chain's CDR3 is CASSERSGVGYNEQFF. CDR3 coding DNA: TGTGCCAGCAGTGAACGGTCAGGGGTGGGCTACAATGAGCAGTTCTTC.

The J gene is TRBJ2-5, the V gene TRBV29-1; weak D call: TRBD1 (5 bases). The CDR3 contains 13 residues. CDR1 is SQVTM and CDR2 is ANQGSEA in the germline V gene. The germline V and J ends were trimmed by 5 bases and 7 bases, with 17 bases remaining between them. This CDR3 is CSVQNRSQRTQYF. The CDR3 nucleotides read TGCAGCGTTCAAAACAGGTCGCAGCGGACCCAGTACTTC. The full variable domain, rest sourced from reference TRBV29-1 and TRBJ2-5, is SAVISQKPSRDICQRGTSLTIQCQVDSQVTMMFWYRQQPGQSLTLIATANQGSEATYESGFVIDKFPISRPNLTFSTLTVSNMSPEDSSIYLCSVQNRSQRTQYFGPGTRLLVL.

The chain couples TRBV6-5 to TRBJ2-7, with 7 bases identical to TRBD1. The CDR3 is 16 amino acids. The ends lost 4 bases at V and 4 bases at J; junction bases unmatched: 13. CDR1 MNHEY and CDR2 SVGAGI come from the germline V gene. This chain's CDR3 is CASSFRQGAPFYEQYF. CDR3 DNA: TGTGCCAGCAGTTTCCGACAGGGAGCGCCTTTTTACGAGCAGTACTTC.

The sample holds one count of this clone. The CDR3 loop is CAWSVSELEAFF. As DNA, the CDR3 is TGTGCCTGGAGTGTATCCGAGCTGGAAGCTTTCTTT. The V call is TRBV30, the J call TRBJ1-1, with D unclear. Germline values: CDR1 GTSNPN, CDR2 SVGIG (reference sequence). The CDR3 has 12 residues. V was pared by 0 bases and J by 8 bases, with 10 bases between.

The sample holds one count of this clone. The chain combines TRBV5-1 with TRBJ1-6, with 9 bases lining up with TRBD1. The germline V gene has CDR1 SGHRS and CDR2 YFSETQ. The CDR3 sequence is 16 residues long. After removal of 0 bases from V and 5 bases from J, the junction contained 3 bases not matched to a gene. The CDR3 DNA sequence: TGCGCCAGCAGCTTGGAGGGACAGGGACATAATTCACCCCTCCACTTT. Its protein product is CASSLEGQGHNSPLHF.

This chain joins TRBV2 and TRBJ1-2, with 9 bases fitting TRBD1. Per the germline V gene, CDR1 is SNHLY and CDR2 is FYNNEI. The junction had 18 bases not matched to a gene; V was cut back by 7 bases and J by 6 bases. The length of the CDR3 is 17 residues. The chain's CDR3 is CASNPGQGVTGSDGYTF. The CDR3 DNA reads TGTGCCAGCAACCCGGGACAGGGTGTAACGGGCTCAGATGGCTACACCTTC.

The gene calls are TRBV7-3 and TRBJ2-5; 9 nucleotides match TRBD1. The germline V gene encodes CDR1 SGHTA and CDR2 FQGTGA. The CDR3 totals 15 residues. J lost 2 bases, V lost 5 bases, and 6 bases had no gene match. The CDR3 here is CASSPTGTGQETQYF. CDR3 nucleotide sequence: TGTGCCAGCAGCCCAACCGGGACAGGGCAAGAGACCCAGTACTTC.

The chain combines TRBV7-2 with TRBJ2-5; 9 bases agree with TRBD1. Gene TRBJ2-7 matches the end of the DNA better, so the J call may be wrong. The CDR3 has 15 amino acids. Germline CDR1 SGHTA, CDR2 FQGNSA. The CDR3 loop reads CASSLEQGASYEQYF. The CDR3 DNA is TGTGCCAGCAGCTTAGAACAGGGGGCTTCCTACGAGCAGTACTTC.

In its sample, this clone was seen once. V and J are TRBV19 and TRBJ2-7, with 10 bases lining up with TRBD2. Germline assignment: CDR1 LNHDA and CDR2 SQIVND (reference sequence). V lost 7 bases to trimming and J lost 2 bases; unmatched junction nucleotides: 17. The CDR3 length is 18 residues. The CDR3 spells CASTYRISGGPPPYEQYF. CDR3 sequence (DNA): TGTGCCAGTACATACAGGATTAGCGGGGGGCCTCCCCCCTACGAGCAGTACTTC.

The chain joins TRBV5-5 to TRBJ1-5; 7 nucleotides match TRBD1. From germline, CDR1 is SGHKS and CDR2 YYEKEE (reference sequence). The CDR3 has 15 amino acids. V lost 4 bases and J lost 2; bases outside the gene matches: 6. CDR3 coding DNA: TGTGCCAGCAGCCCCCTAGGACAGGGCAATCAGCCCCAGCATTTT. Its protein is CASSPLGQGNQPQHF.

The chain uses TRBV5-6 and TRBJ1-2; unclear D gene. The CDR3 loop spans 12 amino acids. The V gene lost 2 bases and the J gene lost 9 bases, with 11 bases spanning the gap. The germline V gene has CDR1 SGHDT and CDR2 YYEEEE. The CDR3 DNA follows: TGTGCCAGCAGCTTATATCACAGTCGCTACACCTTC. This codes for CASSLYHSRYTF.

The chain uses TRBV28 and TRBJ1-2, with a possible D match to TRBD1 (5 bases). This CDR3 contains 12 residues. CDR1 MDHEN and CDR2 SYDVKM come from the germline V gene. The ends were cut back, 6 bases at V and 5 bases at J, with 10 bases in the middle. The CDR3 DNA sequence: TGTGCCAGCAGCCGACAGCTTTATGGCTACACCTTC. It translates to CASSRQLYGYTF.

This clone was detected only once. This chain uses TRBV7-2 with TRBJ1-2, with D possibly being TRBD1 (5 bases). Trimming removed 5 bases from V and 3 bases from J, with 13 bases in between. Germline CDR1 and CDR2: SGHTA and FQGNSA. CDR3 length equals 14 residues. DNA for the CDR3: TGTGCCAGCAGCACTCAGACAGATCACTATGGCTACACCTTC. It specifies CASSTQTDHYGYTF.

The CDR3 coding sequence is TGTGCCAGCAGCTTAGATGGACAGCTAGACAATCAGCCCCAGCATTTT. Encoded protein: CASSLDGQLDNQPQHF. This chain uses TRBV11-2 with TRBJ1-5, with D possibly matching TRBD1 (6 bases). The CDR3 consists of 16 residues. Germline CDR1 SGHAT, CDR2 FQNNGV. V was cut by 0 bases and J by 3 bases, with 12 bases left in between.

J is TRBJ2-5 and V is TRBV6-5; D possibly corresponds to TRBD2 (5 bases). CDR1 and CDR2 (germline): MNHEY, SVGAGI. V lost 7 bases and J lost 4, with 13 bases in between. The CDR3 runs 13 residues. CDR3 residues: CASTDGVGETQYF. The CDR3 nucleotides read TGTGCCAGCACCGACGGGGTCGGAGAGACCCAGTACTTC.

The chain combines TRBV5-6 with TRBJ2-7; D is unclear. Trimming shortened V by 0 bases and J by 0 bases, and 10 bases separated the two germline ends. This CDR3 comprises 15 residues. Looked up from germline, CDR1 is SGHDT and CDR2 is YYEEEE. The CDR3 DNA is TGTGCCAGCAGCTTGGCCCTCTCGGGCTCCTACGAGCAGTACTTC. Its protein product is CASSLALSGSYEQYF.

The V and J genes are TRBV18 and TRBJ1-1; TRBD1 aligns across 10 bases. CDR3 length: 13 residues. V was clipped by 7 bases and J by 3 bases; unmatched bases: 2. Per the germline V gene, CDR1 is KGHSH and CDR2 is LQKENI. The CDR3 DNA follows: TGTGCCAGCTTGGGGACAGGGGACACTGAAGCTTTCTTT. Translation gives CASLGTGDTEAFF.

The chain couples TRBV9 to TRBJ2-4; 9 positions match TRBD2. This CDR3 has 19 amino acids. Unmatched junction bases numbered 21, after V lost 3 bases and J lost 8 bases. CDR1 SGDLS and CDR2 YYNGEE come from the germline V gene. The CDR3 sequence is CASSGPPYSGRVWGDIQYF. CDR3 coding DNA: TGTGCCAGCAGCGGCCCACCCTATAGCGGGAGAGTCTGGGGGGACATTCAGTACTTC.

J is TRBJ2-7 and V is TRBV18; 8 bases are a match to TRBD1. Per the germline V gene, CDR1 is KGHSH and CDR2 is LQKENI. The length of the CDR3 is 14 residues. V lost 5 bases, J lost 3 bases, and 6 bases stayed unmatched. The CDR3 nucleotides are TGTGCCAGCTCATCAAGGACAGGGATCTACGAGCAGTACTTC. It is translated as CASSSRTGIYEQYF.

The chain uses TRBV2 and TRBJ2-2; 8 bases map to TRBD2. The CDR3 runs to 17 residues. The germline CDR1 and CDR2 sequences are SNHLY and FYNNEI. V was pared by 3 bases and J by 6 bases, with 12 bases of the junction left unmatched. Here the CDR3 reads CASSDGAAGGNAGELFF. Here the CDR3 DNA reads TGTGCCAGCAGTGATGGAGCCGCGGGAGGAAACGCCGGGGAGCTGTTTTTT.

The V call is TRBV28, the J call TRBJ1-3; D unclear. The CDR3 length is 11 residues. V gave up 3 bases and J gave up 14 bases, with 11 bases separating them. Germline CDR1 reads MDHEN; CDR2 reads SYDVKM. The CDR3 nucleotides are TGTGCCAGCAGTTTTAGAGGGTTGGTATATTTT. Its protein product is CASSFRGLVYF. The full variable domain, with the rest looked up from reference TRBV28 and TRBJ1-3, is DVKVTQSSRYLVKRTGEKVFLECVQDMDHENMFWYRQDPGLGLRLIYFSYDVKMKEKGDIPEGYSVSREKKERFSLILESASTNQTSMYLCASSFRGLVYFGEGSWLTVV.